The 4 T cell receptor beta chains reported below all come from one sample, sequenced in a study of cytomegalovirus exposure and HLA in healthy donors. The PCR ran on 60 Vbeta and 13 Jbeta primers. Only in-frame clones appear in the TCRdb table, and some are missing; sequencing was by immunoSEQ multiplex PCR. Among approximately 180,000 clones listed, around nine tenths were seen once. The material sequenced was PBMCs. The receptors were gathered from a woman aged 18-35 years in good health and CMV-seronegative.

The chain carries TRBV6-5 and TRBJ2-1, with 12 bases matching TRBD2. Germline-derived CDR1 and CDR2 are MNHEY and SVGAGI. Losses at the gene ends were 8 bases for V and 9 bases for J; bases not matched to a gene: 11. The CDR3 has 15 residues. CDR3 amino acids: CASYLLAGGPGEQFF. CDR3 sequence (DNA): TGTGCCAGCTACCTTCTAGCGGGGGGGCCAGGTGAGCAGTTCTTC.

The chain uses TRBV2 and TRBJ1-2; possibly TRBD1 for D (5 bases). CDR3 length equals 15 residues. Trimming left V 1 base short and J 2 bases short, with 11 bases between. Germline V gene data show CDR1 as SNHLY and CDR2 as FYNNEI. For the CDR3, the DNA is TGTGCCAGCAGTGAAGTCGTTAGGGGAAACTATGGCTACACCTTC. This translates into CASSEVVRGNYGYTF.

V gene TRBV5-4 combines with J gene TRBJ2-1; 10 bases line up with TRBD2. With 4 bases clipped from V and 10 bases from J, the junction kept 11 bases outside the gene matches. Germline V gives CDR1 SGHNT, CDR2 YYREEE (reference sequence). There are 15 residues in the CDR3. The CDR3 sequence: CASSQSGLAGEEQFF. The DNA for the CDR3 is TGTGCCAGCAGCCAGTCGGGTCTAGCGGGGGAGGAGCAGTTCTTC.

The chain employs TRBV30 and TRBJ1-6; 7 bases map to TRBD1. This CDR3 region has 15 residues. Germline values: CDR1 GTSNPN, CDR2 SVGIG (reference sequence). V was pared by 4 bases and J by 0 bases, with 3 bases of the junction left unmatched. Here the CDR3 DNA reads TGTGCCTGGACCTCAGGGGGCTCCTATAATTCACCCCTCCACTTT. The encoded protein is CAWTSGGSYNSPLHF.